This T cell receptor (beta chain) was documented in a study of T cells in Graves' hyperthyroidism and ophthalmopathy. V gave up 3 bases and J gave up 3 bases, with 18 bases separating them. This CDR3 is built from 15 residues. Germline CDR1 is GTSNPN and CDR2 is SVGIG (reference sequence). Calling Graves' hyperthyroidism stable meant ophthalmopathy did not progress within 18 months. RNA transcripts served as the template for amplifying TCR beta CDR3 regions. An initial round of RT-PCR targeting the TCR CDR3 relied on the HTBI primer set. TCRdb redid the calling of the multiplex PCR reads with MiXCR, one entry per CDR3 protein. The sample records about 690,000 distinct CDR3 sequences, 15% to 20% being singletons.

This chain joins TRBV30 and TRBJ2-7, with unresolved D. This clonotype originated in a man in his forties or fifties with Graves' hyperthyroidism. Material: blood. This CDR3 is CAWSPQEIPNYEQYF. Written as DNA, the CDR3 is TGTGCCTGGAGCCCCCAGGAGATACCCAACTACGAGCAGTACTTC. Full variable domain (missing parts from reference TRBV30 and TRBJ2-7): SQTIHQWPATLVQPVGSPLSLECTVEGTSNPNLYWYRQAAGRGLQLLFYSVGIGQISSEVPQNLSASRPQDRQFILSSKKLLLSDSGFYLCAWSPQEIPNYEQYFGPGTRLTVT.